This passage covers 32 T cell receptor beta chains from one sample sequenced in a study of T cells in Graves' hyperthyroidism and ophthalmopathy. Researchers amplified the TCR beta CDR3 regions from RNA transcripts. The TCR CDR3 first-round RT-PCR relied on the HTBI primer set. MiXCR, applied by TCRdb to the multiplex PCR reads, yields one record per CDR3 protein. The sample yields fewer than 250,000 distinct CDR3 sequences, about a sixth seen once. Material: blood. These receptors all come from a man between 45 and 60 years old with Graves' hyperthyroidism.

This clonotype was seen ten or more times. The CDR3 DNA reads as TGTGCCAGCAGCTTCGGCAGGGGAGATCAGCCCCAGCATTTT. Protein: CASSFGRGDQPQHF. V gene TRBV7-8 combines with J gene TRBJ1-5; D possibly corresponds to TRBD1 (6 bases). V gave up 3 bases and J gave up 5 bases, with 11 bases separating them. Germline-derived CDR1 and CDR2 are SGHVS and FQNEAQ. This CDR3 is built from 14 residues.

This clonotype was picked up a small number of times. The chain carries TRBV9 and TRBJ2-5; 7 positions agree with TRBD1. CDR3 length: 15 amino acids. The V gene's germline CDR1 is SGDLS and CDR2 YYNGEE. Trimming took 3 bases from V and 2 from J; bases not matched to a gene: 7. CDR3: CASSEGAGIQETQYF. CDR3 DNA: TGTGCCAGCAGCGAGGGGGCCGGGATTCAAGAGACCCAGTACTTC.

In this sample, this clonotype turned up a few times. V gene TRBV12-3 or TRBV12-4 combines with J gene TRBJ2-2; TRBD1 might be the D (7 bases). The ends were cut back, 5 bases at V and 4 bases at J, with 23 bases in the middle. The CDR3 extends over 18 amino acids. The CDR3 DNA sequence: TGTGCCAGCAGTAACGCCCTTCGGGCCCAGGGGGGCACCGGGGAGCTGTTTTTT. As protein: CASSNALRAQGGTGELFF.

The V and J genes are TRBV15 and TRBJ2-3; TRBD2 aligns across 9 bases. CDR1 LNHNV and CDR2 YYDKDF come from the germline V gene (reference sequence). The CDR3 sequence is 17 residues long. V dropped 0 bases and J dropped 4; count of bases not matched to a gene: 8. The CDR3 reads CATSRDLLAGVSDTQYF. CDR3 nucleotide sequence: TGTGCCACCAGCAGAGATTTGTTAGCGGGAGTTTCAGATACGCAGTATTTT.

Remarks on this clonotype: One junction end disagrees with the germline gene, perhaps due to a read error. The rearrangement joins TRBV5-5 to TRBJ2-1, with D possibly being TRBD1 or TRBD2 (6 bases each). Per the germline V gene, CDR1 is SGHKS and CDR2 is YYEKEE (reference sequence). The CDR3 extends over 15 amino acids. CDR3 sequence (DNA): TGTGCCCGCAGCTTGGATGGGGGGACATACAATGAGCAGTTCTTC. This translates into CARSLDGGTYNEQFF.

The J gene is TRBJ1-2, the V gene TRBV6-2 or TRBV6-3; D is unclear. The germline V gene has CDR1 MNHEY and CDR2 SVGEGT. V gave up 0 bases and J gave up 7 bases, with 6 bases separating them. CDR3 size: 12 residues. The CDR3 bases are TGTGCCAGCAGTTACTCGTGGGTTGGCTACACCTTC. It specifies CASSYSWVGYTF.

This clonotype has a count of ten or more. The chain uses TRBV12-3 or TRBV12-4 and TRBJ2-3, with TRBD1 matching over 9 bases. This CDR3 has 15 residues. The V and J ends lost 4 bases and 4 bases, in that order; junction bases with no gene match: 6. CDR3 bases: TGTGCCAGCAGTTCACAGGGGGCAGTGGCAGATACGCAGTATTTT. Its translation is CASSSQGAVADTQYF.

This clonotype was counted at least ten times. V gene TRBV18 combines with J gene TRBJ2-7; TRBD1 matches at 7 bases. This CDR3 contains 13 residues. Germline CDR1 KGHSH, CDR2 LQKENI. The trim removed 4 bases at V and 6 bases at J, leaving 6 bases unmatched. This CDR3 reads CASSLGQDGEQYF. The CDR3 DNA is TGTGCCAGCTCACTCGGACAGGACGGCGAGCAGTACTTC. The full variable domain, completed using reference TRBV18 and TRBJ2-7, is NAGVMQNPRHLVRRRGQEARLRCSPMKGHSHVYWYRQLPEEGLKFMVYLQKENIIDESGMPKERFSAEFPKEGPSILRIQQVVRGDSAAYFCASSLGQDGEQYFGPGTRLTVT.

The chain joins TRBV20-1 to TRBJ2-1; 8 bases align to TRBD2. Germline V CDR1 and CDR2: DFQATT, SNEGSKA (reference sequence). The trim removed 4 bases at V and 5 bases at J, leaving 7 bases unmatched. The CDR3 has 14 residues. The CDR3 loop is CSAIVAGLDNEQFF. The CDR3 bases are TGCAGTGCTATTGTAGCGGGACTAGACAATGAGCAGTTCTTC.

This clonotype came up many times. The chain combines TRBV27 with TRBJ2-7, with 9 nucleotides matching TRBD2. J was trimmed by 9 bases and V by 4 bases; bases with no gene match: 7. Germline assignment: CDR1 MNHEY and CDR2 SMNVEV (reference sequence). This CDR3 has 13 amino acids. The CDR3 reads CASSSREGLGQYF. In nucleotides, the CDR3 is TGTGCCAGCAGTTCGCGGGAGGGCCTTGGGCAGTACTTC.

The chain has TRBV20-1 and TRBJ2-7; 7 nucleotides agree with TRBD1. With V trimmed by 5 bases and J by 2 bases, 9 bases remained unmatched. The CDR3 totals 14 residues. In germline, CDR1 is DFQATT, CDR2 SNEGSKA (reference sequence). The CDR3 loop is CSALRGGVTYEQYF. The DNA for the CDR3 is TGCAGTGCTCTCCGAGGGGGCGTAACCTACGAGCAGTACTTC.

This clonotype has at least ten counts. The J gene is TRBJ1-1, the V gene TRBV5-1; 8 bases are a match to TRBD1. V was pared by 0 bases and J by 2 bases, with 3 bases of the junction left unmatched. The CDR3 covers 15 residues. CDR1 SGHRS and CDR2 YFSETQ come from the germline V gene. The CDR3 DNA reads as TGCGCCAGCAGCTTGGGAGGGACAGGTAACACTGAAGCTTTCTTT. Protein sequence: CASSLGGTGNTEAFF.

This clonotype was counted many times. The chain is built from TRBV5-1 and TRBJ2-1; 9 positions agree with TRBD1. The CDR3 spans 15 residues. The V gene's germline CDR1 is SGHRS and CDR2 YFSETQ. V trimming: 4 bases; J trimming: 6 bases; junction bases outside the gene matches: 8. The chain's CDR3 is CASSLTGTGTNEQFF. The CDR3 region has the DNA TGCGCCAGCAGCCTTACCGGGACAGGGACCAATGAGCAGTTCTTC.

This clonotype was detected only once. The CDR3 here is CASSSGQGASYEQYF. The CDR3 DNA is TGTGCCAGCAGTTCGGGACAGGGGGCCTCCTACGAGCAGTACTTC. The chain employs TRBV28 and TRBJ2-7; 12 bases fit TRBD1. Germline CDR1 is MDHEN and CDR2 is SYDVKM. The V gene end was trimmed by 4 bases and the J gene end by 0 bases; junction bases not matched to a gene: 1. CDR3 length equals 15 residues.

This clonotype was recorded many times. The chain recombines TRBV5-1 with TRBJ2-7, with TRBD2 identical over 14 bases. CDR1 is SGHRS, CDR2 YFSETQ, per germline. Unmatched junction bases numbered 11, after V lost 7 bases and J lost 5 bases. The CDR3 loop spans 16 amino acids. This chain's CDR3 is CASAGLAGGLRNEQYF. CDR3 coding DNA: TGCGCCAGCGCCGGACTAGCGGGAGGCCTCAGGAACGAGCAGTACTTC.

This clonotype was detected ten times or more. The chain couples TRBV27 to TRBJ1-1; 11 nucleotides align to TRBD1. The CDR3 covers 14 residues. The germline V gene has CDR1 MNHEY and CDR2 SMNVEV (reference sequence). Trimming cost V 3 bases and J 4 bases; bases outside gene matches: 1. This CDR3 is CASSFGTGGTEAFF. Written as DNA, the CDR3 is TGTGCCAGCAGTTTCGGGACAGGGGGCACTGAAGCTTTCTTT.

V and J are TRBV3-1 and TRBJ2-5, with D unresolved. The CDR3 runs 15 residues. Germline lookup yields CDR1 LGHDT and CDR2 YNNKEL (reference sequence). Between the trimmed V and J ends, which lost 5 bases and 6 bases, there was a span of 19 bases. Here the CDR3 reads CASSSPPGVLKTQYF. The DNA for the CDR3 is TGTGCCAGCAGCTCACCACCGGGCGTTTTGAAGACCCAGTACTTC.

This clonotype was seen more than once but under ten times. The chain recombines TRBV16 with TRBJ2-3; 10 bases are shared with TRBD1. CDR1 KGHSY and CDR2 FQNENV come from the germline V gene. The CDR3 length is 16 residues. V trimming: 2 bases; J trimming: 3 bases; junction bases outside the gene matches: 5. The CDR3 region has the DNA TGTGCCAGCAGCCAACGGGACAGGGGTAAAACAGATACGCAGTATTTT. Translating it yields CASSQRDRGKTDTQYF.

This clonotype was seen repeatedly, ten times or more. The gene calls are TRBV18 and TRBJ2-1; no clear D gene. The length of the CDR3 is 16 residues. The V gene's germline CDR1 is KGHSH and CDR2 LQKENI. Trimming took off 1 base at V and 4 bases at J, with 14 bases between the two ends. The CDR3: CASSPQVVDLYNEQFF. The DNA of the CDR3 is TGTGCCAGCTCACCACAGGTAGTGGACCTATACAATGAGCAGTTCTTC.

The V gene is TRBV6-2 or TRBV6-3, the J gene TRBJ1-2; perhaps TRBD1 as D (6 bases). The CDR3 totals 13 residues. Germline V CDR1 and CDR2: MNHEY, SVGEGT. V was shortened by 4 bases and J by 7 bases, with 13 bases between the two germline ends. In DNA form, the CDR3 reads TGTGCCAGCAGTTTAGAGGGGGAGGGTGGCTACACCTTC. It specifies CASSLEGEGGYTF.

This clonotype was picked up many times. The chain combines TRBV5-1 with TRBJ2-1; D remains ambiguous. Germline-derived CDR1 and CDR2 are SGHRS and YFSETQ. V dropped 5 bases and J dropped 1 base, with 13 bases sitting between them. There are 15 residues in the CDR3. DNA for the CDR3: TGCGCCAGCAGACCCTCCGGCGGTTCCTACAATGAGCAGTTCTTC. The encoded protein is CASRPSGGSYNEQFF.

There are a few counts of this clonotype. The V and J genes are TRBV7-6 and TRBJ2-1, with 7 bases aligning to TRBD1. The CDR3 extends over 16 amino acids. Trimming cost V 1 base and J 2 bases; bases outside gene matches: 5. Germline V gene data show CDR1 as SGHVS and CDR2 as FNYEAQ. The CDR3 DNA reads TGTGCCAGCAGCTTAGTATTGGGGACAGCCTACAATGAGCAGTTCTTC. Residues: CASSLVLGTAYNEQFF.

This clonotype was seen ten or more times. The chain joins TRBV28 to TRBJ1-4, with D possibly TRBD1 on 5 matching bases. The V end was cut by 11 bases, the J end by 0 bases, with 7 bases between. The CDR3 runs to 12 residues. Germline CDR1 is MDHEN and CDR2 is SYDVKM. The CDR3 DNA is TGTGCCGGGGCCGCAACTAATGAAAAACTGTTTTTT. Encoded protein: CAGAATNEKLFF. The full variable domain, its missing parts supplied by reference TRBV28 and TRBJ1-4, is DVKVTQSSRYLVKRTGEKVFLECVQDMDHENMFWYRQDPGLGLRLIYFSYDVKMKEKGDIPEGYSVSREKKERFSLILESASTNQTSMYLCAGAATNEKLFFGSGTQLSVL.

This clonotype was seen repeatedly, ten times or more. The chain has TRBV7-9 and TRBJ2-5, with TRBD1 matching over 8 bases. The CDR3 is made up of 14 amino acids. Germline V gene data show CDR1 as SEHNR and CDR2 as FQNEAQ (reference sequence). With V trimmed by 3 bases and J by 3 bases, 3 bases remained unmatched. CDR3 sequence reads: CASSLRGQEETQYF. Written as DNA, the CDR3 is TGTGCCAGCAGCTTGAGGGGACAGGAAGAGACCCAGTACTTC.

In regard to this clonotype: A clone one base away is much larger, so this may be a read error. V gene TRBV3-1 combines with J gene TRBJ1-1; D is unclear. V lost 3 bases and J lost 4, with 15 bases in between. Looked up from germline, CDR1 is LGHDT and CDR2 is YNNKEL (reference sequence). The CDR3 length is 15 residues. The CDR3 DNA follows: TGTGCCAGCAGCCAGGGAGAATACCTGAGCACTGAAGCTTTCTTT. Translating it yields CASSQGEYLSTEAFF.

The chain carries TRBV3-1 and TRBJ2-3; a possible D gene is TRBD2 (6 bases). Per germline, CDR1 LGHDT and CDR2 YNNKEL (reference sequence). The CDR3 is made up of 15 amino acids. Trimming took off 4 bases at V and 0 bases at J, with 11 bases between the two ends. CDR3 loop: CASSRGDQSTDTQYF. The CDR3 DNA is TGTGCCAGCAGCCGCGGGGACCAAAGCACAGATACGCAGTATTTT.

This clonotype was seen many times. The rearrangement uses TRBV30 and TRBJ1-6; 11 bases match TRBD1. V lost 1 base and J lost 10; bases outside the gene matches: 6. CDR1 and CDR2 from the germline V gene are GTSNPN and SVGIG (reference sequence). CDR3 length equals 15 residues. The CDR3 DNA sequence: TGTGCCTGGAGTGCCCAAGGGACAGGGGGATCACCCCTCCACTTT. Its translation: CAWSAQGTGGSPLHF.

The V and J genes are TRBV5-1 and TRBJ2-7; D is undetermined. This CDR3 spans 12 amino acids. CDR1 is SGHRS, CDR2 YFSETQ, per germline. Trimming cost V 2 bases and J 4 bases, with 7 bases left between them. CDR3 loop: CASSFFGYEQYF. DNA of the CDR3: TGCGCCAGCAGCTTTTTCGGGTACGAGCAGTACTTC.

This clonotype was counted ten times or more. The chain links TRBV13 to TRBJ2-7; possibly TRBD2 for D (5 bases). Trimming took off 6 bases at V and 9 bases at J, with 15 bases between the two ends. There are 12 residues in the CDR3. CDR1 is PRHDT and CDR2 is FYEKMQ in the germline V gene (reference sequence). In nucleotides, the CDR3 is TGTGCCAGCAGTGACTCCACGCGGGCGCAGTACTTC. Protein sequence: CASSDSTRAQYF.

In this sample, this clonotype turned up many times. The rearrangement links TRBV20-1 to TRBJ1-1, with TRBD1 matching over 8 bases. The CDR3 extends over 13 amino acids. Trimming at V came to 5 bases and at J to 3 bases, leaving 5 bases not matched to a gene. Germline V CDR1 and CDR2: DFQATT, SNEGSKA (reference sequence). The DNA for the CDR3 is TGCAGTGCTGGACAGGGATCGGACACTGAAGCTTTCTTT. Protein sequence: CSAGQGSDTEAFF.

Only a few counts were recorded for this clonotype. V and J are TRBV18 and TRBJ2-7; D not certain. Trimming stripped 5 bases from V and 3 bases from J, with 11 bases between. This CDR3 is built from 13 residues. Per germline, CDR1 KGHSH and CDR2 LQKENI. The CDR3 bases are TGTGCCAGCTCAATTCAGGCTGGCTACGAGCAGTACTTC. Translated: CASSIQAGYEQYF.

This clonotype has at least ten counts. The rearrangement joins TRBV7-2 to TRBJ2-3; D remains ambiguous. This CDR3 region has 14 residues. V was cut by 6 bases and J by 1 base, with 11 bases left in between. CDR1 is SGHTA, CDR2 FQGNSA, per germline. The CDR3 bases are TGTGCCAGCAGTATATTAAAAGGCACAGATACGCAGTATTTT. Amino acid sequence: CASSILKGTDTQYF.